The clone carrying this TCR beta chain was found many times. The source of the sample is a study of neurological immune-mediated disorders. cDNA synthesis was performed by 5'RACE with 10-nucleotide random UMIs. MiXCR, run by TCRdb on the 5' RACE reads, gives a single entry per CDR3 protein. The table records about 55,000 distinct CDR3 sequences, less than 4.5% of them present only once. The TCR sequence derives from a man in his thirties or forties with multiple sclerosis. The material sequenced was PBMCs.

The CDR3 DNA follows: TGCAGTGCTGGGGGTGTAGCGGGAGAAAGGGAGCAGTACTTC. It codes for CSAGGVAGEREQYF. V and J are TRBV20-1 and TRBJ2-7, with 9 positions matching TRBD2. This CDR3 comprises 14 residues. The V gene's germline CDR1 is DFQATT and CDR2 SNEGSKA (reference sequence). Losses at the gene ends were 5 bases for V and 7 bases for J; bases not matched to a gene: 12.